The sequence of this TCR beta chain was determined in a study of cytomegalovirus exposure and HLA in healthy donors. Study-wide results and limits: The study assumed roughly uniform donor sequencing depth for presence/absence analyses. Sequencing likely caused a cluster of highly shared sequence variants. Reportedly, HLA-A and HLA-B alleles of most subjects were accurately predicted from TCR beta.

There are 16 residues in the CDR3. Germline CDR1 and CDR2: LNHDA and SQIVND (reference sequence). The V and J ends lost 5 bases and 6 bases, in that order; junction bases with no gene match: 14. Concerning this clone itself: What it recognizes is unknown.

The PCR contained 60 Vbeta and 13 Jbeta primers. The protocol was immunoSEQ multiplex PCR, while the TCRdb copy is restricted to in-frame clones and leaves out a portion. The sample consists of about 80,000 clones, roughly 69% of them appearing once. The origin of this receptor is a woman aged 45-59 years in good health and CMV-seropositive. The chain employs TRBV19 and TRBJ2-7; the match to TRBD1 covers 9 bases. The sequenced sample consisted of PBMCs. The CDR3 DNA is TGTGCCAGTAGTTCCGCCGACAGGGGGATCTTTTCCGAGCAGTACGTC. Translation: CASSSADRGIFSEQYV.